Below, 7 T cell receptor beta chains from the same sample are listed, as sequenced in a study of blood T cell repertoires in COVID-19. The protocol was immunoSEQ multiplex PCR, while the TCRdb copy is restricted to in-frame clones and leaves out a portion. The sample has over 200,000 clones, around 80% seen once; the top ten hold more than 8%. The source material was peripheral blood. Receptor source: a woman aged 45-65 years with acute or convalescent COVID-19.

CDR3 bases: TGTGCCAGAACAGGGGTGACCGGGGAGCTGTTTTTT. Protein sequence: CARTGVTGELFF. The V gene is TRBV14, the J gene TRBJ2-2; TRBD1 matches at 7 bases. The germline CDR1 and CDR2 sequences are SGHDN and FVKESK. The CDR3 has 12 amino acids. With 9 bases clipped from V and 5 bases from J, the junction kept 3 bases outside the gene matches. The whole variable domain, remainder taken from reference TRBV14 and TRBJ2-2, is EAGVTQFPSHSVIEKGQTVTLRCDPISGHDNLYWYRRVMGKEIKFLLHFVKESKQDESGMPNNRFLAERTGGTYSTLKVQPAELEDSGVYFCARTGVTGELFFGEGSRLTVL.

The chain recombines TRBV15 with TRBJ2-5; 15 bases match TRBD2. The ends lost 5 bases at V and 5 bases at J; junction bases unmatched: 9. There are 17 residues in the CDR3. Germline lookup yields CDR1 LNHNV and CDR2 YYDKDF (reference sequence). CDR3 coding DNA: TGTGCCACCAGCTCCGGGAGGACTAGCGGGAGGGATGAGACCCAGTACTTC. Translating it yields CATSSGRTSGRDETQYF.

For the CDR3, the DNA is TGTGCCAGCAGTTCAGACAATCCGGGACAGGGCGGAGAAAAACTGTTTTTT. Translation gives CASSSDNPGQGGEKLFF. The chain uses TRBV27 and TRBJ1-4, with 9 positions matching TRBD1. The CDR3 contains 17 residues. The trim removed 4 bases at V and 8 bases at J, leaving 14 bases unmatched. Germline lookup yields CDR1 MNHEY and CDR2 SMNVEV (reference sequence).

The CDR3 DNA is TGTGCCAGCGAATTTGGAGGGAATAGCAATCAGCCCCAGCATTTT. Its protein is CASEFGGNSNQPQHF. The V and J genes are TRBV28 and TRBJ1-5; no clear D gene. CDR1 is MDHEN, CDR2 SYDVKM, per germline. Trimming left V 8 bases short and J 0 bases short, with 14 bases between. This CDR3 has 15 amino acids.

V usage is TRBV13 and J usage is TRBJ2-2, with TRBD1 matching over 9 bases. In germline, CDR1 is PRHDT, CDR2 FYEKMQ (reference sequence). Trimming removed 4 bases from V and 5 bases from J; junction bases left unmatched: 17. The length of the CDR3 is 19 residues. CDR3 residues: CASSSTTPSQGARTGELFF. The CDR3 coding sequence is TGTGCCAGCAGCTCGACCACCCCCTCACAGGGGGCGAGGACCGGGGAGCTGTTTTTT. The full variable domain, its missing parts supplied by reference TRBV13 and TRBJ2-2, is AAGVIQSPRHLIKEKRETATLKCYPIPRHDTVYWYQQGPGQDPQFLISFYEKMQSDKGSIPDRFSAQQFSDYHSELNMSSLELGDSALYFCASSSTTPSQGARTGELFFGEGSRLTVL.

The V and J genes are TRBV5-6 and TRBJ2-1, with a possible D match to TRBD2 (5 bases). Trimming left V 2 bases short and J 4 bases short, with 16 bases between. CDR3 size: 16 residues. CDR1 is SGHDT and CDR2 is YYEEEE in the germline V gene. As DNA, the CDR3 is TGTGCCAGCAGCTTTTATGTACTGGCGGGTTACAATGAGCAGTTCTTC. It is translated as CASSFYVLAGYNEQFF.

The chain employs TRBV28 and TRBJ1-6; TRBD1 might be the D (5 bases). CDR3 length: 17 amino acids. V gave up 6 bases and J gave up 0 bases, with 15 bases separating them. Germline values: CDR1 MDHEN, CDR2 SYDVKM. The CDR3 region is CASSGGGSGSYNSPLHF. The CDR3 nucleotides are TGTGCCAGCAGCGGGGGGGGTTCCGGCTCCTATAATTCACCCCTCCACTTT.